This entry lists 10 T cell receptor beta chains sequenced from one sample in a study of technical replicates of blood from a handful of donors. Sequenced by immunoSEQ multiplex PCR; TCRdb stores in-frame clones only, minus some. The sample contains some 79,000 clones, 94% of which appear only once. The sequencing sample was made of T cells isolated from PBMCs. These receptors were taken from a human donor in good health.

The CDR3 loop reads CASSVGQNNEQFF. Written as DNA, the CDR3 is TGTGCCAGCAGTGTGGGACAGAACAATGAGCAGTTCTTC. This rearrangement joins TRBV28 to TRBJ2-1; 7 bases are a match to TRBD1. V shed 5 bases and J 5 bases; nucleotides not matched to a gene: 3. Germline assignment: CDR1 MDHEN and CDR2 SYDVKM. The CDR3 consists of 13 residues.

The chain has TRBV5-5 and TRBJ1-5, with a possible D match to TRBD1 (5 bases). The ends were cut back, 6 bases at V and 1 base at J, with 11 bases in the middle. CDR1 SGHKS and CDR2 YYEKEE come from the germline V gene (reference sequence). The CDR3 contains 14 residues. Here the CDR3 DNA reads TGTGCCAGCAATTCAGGGTTGAGCAATCAGCCCCAGCATTTT. Translated: CASNSGLSNQPQHF.

The J gene is TRBJ2-4, the V gene TRBV6-6; TRBD2 agrees at 7 bases. The ends lost 5 bases at V and 8 bases at J; junction bases unmatched: 6. The CDR3 is 13 residues long. Germline V gene lookup returns CDR1 MNHNY and CDR2 SVGAGI (reference sequence). The CDR3 is CASSPGLVDIQYF. For the CDR3, the DNA is TGTGCCAGCAGTCCTGGACTAGTTGACATTCAGTACTTC.

A single count supports this clone. The V gene is TRBV27, the J gene TRBJ2-1; possible D gene TRBD2, 6 bases. The germline V and J ends were trimmed by 3 bases and 0 bases, with 9 bases remaining between them. The CDR3 covers 15 residues. CDR1 is MNHEY, CDR2 SMNVEV, per germline (reference sequence). In nucleotides, the CDR3 is TGTGCCAGCAGTTTGCCACTAGCCTCCTACAATGAGCAGTTCTTC. Amino acid sequence: CASSLPLASYNEQFF.

This sequence joins TRBV6-5 and TRBJ2-1; TRBD2 aligns across 7 bases. Per germline, CDR1 MNHEY and CDR2 SVGAGI. J was trimmed by 5 bases and V by 0 bases; bases with no gene match: 4. The CDR3 length is 15 residues. CDR3 in amino acids: CASSYSWEGHNEQFF. DNA of the CDR3: TGTGCCAGCAGTTACTCGTGGGAGGGGCACAATGAGCAGTTCTTC.

The genes are TRBV7-9 and TRBJ2-7, with D perhaps TRBD2 (5 bases). Germline loops: CDR1 SEHNR, CDR2 FQNEAQ (reference sequence). Trimming stripped 4 bases from V and 3 bases from J, with 16 bases between. The CDR3 totals 15 residues. CDR3 in DNA: TGTGCCAGCAGCTCGGGGAGAGAGATCAGCTACGAGCAGTACTTC. Its translation: CASSSGREISYEQYF.

This sequence joins TRBV28 and TRBJ2-7; TRBD2 matches at 13 bases. The CDR3 contains 15 residues. CDR1 is MDHEN, CDR2 SYDVKM, per germline. The J segment lost 4 bases and the V segment lost 6 bases, leaving 6 bases of the junction unmatched. The CDR3 region is CASSRGLAGLYEQYF. The CDR3, as DNA: TGTGCCAGCAGCCGGGGACTAGCGGGATTATACGAGCAGTACTTC.

The chain joins TRBV6-1 to TRBJ1-5; D is ambiguous. The CDR3 loop spans 15 amino acids. The V and J ends lost 0 bases and 4 bases respectively, with 10 bases between them. Per germline, CDR1 MNHNS and CDR2 SASEGT. The DNA for the CDR3 is TGTGCCAGCAGTGAAGCGGTAGGCGGGAATCAGCCCCAGCATTTT. It codes for CASSEAVGGNQPQHF.

This chain links TRBV11-3 with TRBJ1-1; TRBD1 agrees at 8 bases. This CDR3 has 15 residues. V was clipped by 5 bases and J by 1 base; unmatched bases: 6. Germline V gene sequence: CDR1 SGHNT, CDR2 YENEEA. CDR3 nucleotides: TGTGCCAGCAGCCCAGAGACAGGGGCGAACACTGAAGCTTTCTTT. This translates into CASSPETGANTEAFF.

V and J are TRBV27 and TRBJ2-6; no definite D call. Germline V gene data show CDR1 as MNHEY and CDR2 as SMNVEV (reference sequence). This CDR3 region has 14 residues. Deletions cut 6 bases from V and 7 bases from J, with 13 bases between. The CDR3 DNA follows: TGTGCCAGCAGCTCTCGACCAGGAGCCAACGTCCTGACTTTC. It yields the protein CASSSRPGANVLTF. Drawing the rest from reference TRBV27 and TRBJ2-6, the complete variable domain is EAQVTQNPRYLITVTGKKLTVTCSQNMNHEYMSWYRQDPGLGLRQIYYSMNVEVTDKGDVPEGYKVSRKEKRNFPLILESPSPNQTSLYFCASSSRPGANVLTFGAGSRLTVL.